This is a list of T cell receptor beta chains from one sample in a study of blood T cell repertoires in COVID-19. Repertoires were generated with immunoSEQ multiplex PCR, while TCRdb's copy carries only in-frame clones and drops some. The table records fewer than 300,000 clones, 75% to 95% of them present only once. Sequenced input: PBMCs or T cells enriched from blood (not recorded which). These receptors came from a woman under 40 who had recovered from COVID-19. Both conserved end residues are part of each CDR3. D genes are given only for firm matches. Expanded clones get a size class; other rows say once, few or many, or leave the size out.

j_call | clone_size | v_call | d_call | cdr3_aa | cdr3_nt
TRBJ2-5 | - | TRBV13 | - | CASSPRTQETQYF | TGTGCCAGCAGCCCTAGGACTCAAGAGACCCAGTACTTC
TRBJ1-6 | - | TRBV14 | - | CASSQGPGVSPLHF | TGTGCCAGCAGCCAAGGTCCAGGGGTTTCACCCCTCCACTTT
TRBJ1-1 | - | TRBV19 | - | CASSGQNTEAFF | TGTGCCAGTAGTGGACAGAACACTGAAGCTTTCTTT
TRBJ2-1 | - | TRBV28 | TRBD2 | CASSPILAGGREQFF | TGTGCCAGCAGCCCTATTCTAGCGGGAGGGAGGGAGCAGTTCTTC
TRBJ1-5 | - | TRBV27 | - | CASSFQPAGAGGNQPQHF | TGTGCCAGCAGTTTCCAACCGGCAGGGGCAGGTGGCAATCAGCCCCAGCATTTT
TRBJ1-5 | - | TRBV4-2 | - | CASSQEIGVDQPQHF | TGTGCCAGCAGCCAAGAGATAGGGGTCGATCAGCCCCAGCATTTT
TRBJ1-5 | - | TRBV27 | - | CASSLSSTRPQHF | TGTGCCAGCAGTTTATCTAGCACACGGCCCCAGCATTTT
TRBJ2-7 | - | TRBV6-7 | - | CASSYSFQGQYF | TGTGCCAGCAGTTACTCTTTCCAGGGGCAGTACTTC
TRBJ2-7 | - | TRBV7-8 | - | CASSLSDDYEQYF | TGTGCCAGCAGCTTAAGCGACGATTACGAGCAGTACTTC
TRBJ2-7 | - | TRBV9 | - | CASSARSGTPSYEQYF | TGTGCCAGCAGCGCCCGTTCCGGGACACCCTCCTACGAGCAGTACTTC
TRBJ1-1 | - | TRBV28 | - | CASSSYRPKAFF | TGTGCCAGCAGTTCCTACCGTCCCAAAGCTTTCTTT
TRBJ1-2 | - | TRBV9 | - | CASSEGAIANYGYTF | TGTGCCAGCAGCGAAGGGGCGATCGCTAACTATGGCTACACCTTC
TRBJ2-7 | once | TRBV28 | - | CASSETDYEQYF | TGTGCCAGCAGCGAGACAGACTACGAGCAGTACTTC
TRBJ2-7 | - | TRBV7-6 | TRBD1 | CASSLYAGQGTSYEQYF | TGTGCCAGCAGCTTATATGCGGGACAGGGAACCTCCTACGAGCAGTACTTC
TRBJ1-1 | - | TRBV19 | TRBD1 | CASSEDRFEAFF | TGTGCCAGTAGTGAGGACAGGTTTGAAGCTTTCTTT
TRBJ2-7 | - | TRBV6-6 | - | CASSSPGVSYEQYF | TGTGCCAGCAGTTCCCCGGGAGTTTCCTACGAGCAGTACTTC